The sequence of this T cell receptor beta chain was determined in a study of Graves' ophthalmopathy and Graves' hyperthyroidism. For the study at large: Peripheral blood was collected at initial diagnosis, before any treatment. Regarding the study as a whole: The model's ophthalmopathy progression predictions had less than 71% sensitivity and 72.22% specificity. Clonotypes were expanded in thyroid at above 0.001 frequency, and most also appeared in blood.

RNA transcripts were the source from which TCR beta CDR3 regions were amplified. HTBI primers primed a first-round RT-PCR, and a second-round multiplex PCR followed. From the multiplex PCR reads, TCRdb called clonotypes with MiXCR, one entry per CDR3 protein. The sample carries about 400,000 distinct CDR3 sequences, about a sixth recorded once. This clonotype has ten or more counts. Its antigen remains unknown. The sample comprised peripheral blood. This TCR derives from a woman aged 18-35 years with Graves' ophthalmopathy.

CDR3 DNA: TGTGCCAGCAGTTTAGACAGCAGTGGGAGAGGGGGTTACTTC. It specifies CASSLDSSGRGGYF. The chain is built from TRBV28 and TRBJ2-5, with D tentatively TRBD1 (6 bases). This CDR3 spans 14 amino acids. Per germline, CDR1 MDHEN and CDR2 SYDVKM. Trimming took 2 bases from V and 14 from J, leaving 21 bases between them.